This TCR beta chain was sequenced during a study of blood T cell repertoires in COVID-19. As handled by the study authors: Reference gene primer amplification gave nucleated cell count estimates. Repertoires were generated with immunoSEQ multiplex PCR, while TCRdb's copy carries only in-frame clones and drops some. V, J and clone size derive from that table, while D and trimming were established from the DNA sequence. The sample carries around 140,000 clones, around nine tenths recorded once. V lost 0 bases, J lost 4 bases, and 16 bases stayed unmatched. This CDR3 is 19 amino acids long. The germline CDR1 and CDR2 sequences are LGHNA and YSLEER.

The receptor was derived from a woman in her 50s with active or convalescent COVID-19. The J gene is TRBJ1-2, the V gene TRBV4-3; TRBD1 aligns across 8 bases. The sequenced sample was peripheral blood. DNA of the CDR3: TGCGCCAGCAGCCAAGATTTGGCGGGAGCAGGGGGCTATTTCTATGGCTACACCTTC. Protein sequence: CASSQDLAGAGGYFYGYTF.